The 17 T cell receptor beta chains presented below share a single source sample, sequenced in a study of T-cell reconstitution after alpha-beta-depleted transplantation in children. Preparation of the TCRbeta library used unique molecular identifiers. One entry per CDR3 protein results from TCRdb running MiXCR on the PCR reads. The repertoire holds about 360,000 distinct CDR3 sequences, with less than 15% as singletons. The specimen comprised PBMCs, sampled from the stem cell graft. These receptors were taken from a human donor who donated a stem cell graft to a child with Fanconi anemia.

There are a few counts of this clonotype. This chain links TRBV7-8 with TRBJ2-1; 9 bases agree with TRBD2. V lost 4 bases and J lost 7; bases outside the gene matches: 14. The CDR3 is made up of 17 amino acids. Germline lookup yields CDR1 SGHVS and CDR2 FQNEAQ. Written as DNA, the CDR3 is TGTGCCAGCAGCTGGAGCCATAGCGGGGGAAATAAGAATGAGCAGTTCTTC. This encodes CASSWSHSGGNKNEQFF.

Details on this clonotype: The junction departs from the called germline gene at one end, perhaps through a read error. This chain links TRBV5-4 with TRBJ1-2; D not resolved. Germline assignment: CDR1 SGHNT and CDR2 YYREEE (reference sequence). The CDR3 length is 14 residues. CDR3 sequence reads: CASTLRGSTYGYTF. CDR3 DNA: TGTGCCAGCACCTTGCGGGGTTCAACCTATGGCTACACCTTC.

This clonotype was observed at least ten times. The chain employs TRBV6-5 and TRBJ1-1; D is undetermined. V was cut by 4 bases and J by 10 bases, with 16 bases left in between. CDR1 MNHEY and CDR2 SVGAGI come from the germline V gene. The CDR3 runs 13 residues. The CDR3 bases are TGTGCCAGCAGTTTCGGCCAGGCAGGTAGAGCTTTCTTT. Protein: CASSFGQAGRAFF.

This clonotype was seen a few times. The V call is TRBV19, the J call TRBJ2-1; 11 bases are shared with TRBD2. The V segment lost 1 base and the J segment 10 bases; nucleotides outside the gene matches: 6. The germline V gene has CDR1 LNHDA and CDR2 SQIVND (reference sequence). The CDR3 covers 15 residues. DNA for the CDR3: TGTGCCAGTAGTATAGCGATATCTAGCGGGGGGGAGCAGTTCTTC. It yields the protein CASSIAISSGGEQFF.

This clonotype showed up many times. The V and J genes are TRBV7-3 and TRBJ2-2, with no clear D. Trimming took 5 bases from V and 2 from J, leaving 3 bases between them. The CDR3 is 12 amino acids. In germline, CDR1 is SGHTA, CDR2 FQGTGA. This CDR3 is CASSVNTGELFF. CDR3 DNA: TGTGCCAGCAGCGTAAACACCGGGGAGCTGTTTTTT.

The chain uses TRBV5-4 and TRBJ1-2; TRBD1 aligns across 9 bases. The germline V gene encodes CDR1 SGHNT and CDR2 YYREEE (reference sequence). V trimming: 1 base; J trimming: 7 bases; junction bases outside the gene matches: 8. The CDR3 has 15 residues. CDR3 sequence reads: CASSLSGTGSSGYTF. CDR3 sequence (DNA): TGTGCCAGCAGCTTGTCTGGGACAGGGTCTAGTGGCTACACCTTC.

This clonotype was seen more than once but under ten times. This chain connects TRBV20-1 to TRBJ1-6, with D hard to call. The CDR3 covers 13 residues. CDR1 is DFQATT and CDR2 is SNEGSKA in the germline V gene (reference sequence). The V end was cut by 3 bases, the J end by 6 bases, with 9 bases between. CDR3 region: CSARARSNSPLHF. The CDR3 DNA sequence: TGCAGTGCTAGGGCGCGGAGTAATTCACCCCTCCACTTT.

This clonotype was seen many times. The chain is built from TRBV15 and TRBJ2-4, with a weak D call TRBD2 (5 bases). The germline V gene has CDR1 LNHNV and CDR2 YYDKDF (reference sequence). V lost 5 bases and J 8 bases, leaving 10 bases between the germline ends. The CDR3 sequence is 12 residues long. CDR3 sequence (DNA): TGTGCCACCAGCGCGGGTTTTCACATTCAGTACTTC. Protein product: CATSAGFHIQYF.

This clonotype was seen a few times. The CDR3 spells CASSFARGSSGNTIYF. In DNA, the CDR3 is TGCGCCAGCAGCTTCGCCAGAGGCAGCTCTGGAAACACCATATATTTT. The chain joins TRBV5-1 to TRBJ1-3; no reliable D call. CDR1 SGHRS and CDR2 YFSETQ come from the germline V gene. The CDR3 loop spans 16 amino acids. The ends were cut back, 2 bases at V and 0 bases at J, with 12 bases in the middle.

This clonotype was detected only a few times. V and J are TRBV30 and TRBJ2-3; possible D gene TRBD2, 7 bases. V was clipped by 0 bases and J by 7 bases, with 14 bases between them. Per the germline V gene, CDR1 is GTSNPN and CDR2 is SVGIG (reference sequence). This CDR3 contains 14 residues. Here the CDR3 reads CAWSVGGGANTQYF. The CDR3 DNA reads TGTGCCTGGAGTGTTGGTGGGGGGGCCAATACGCAGTATTTT.

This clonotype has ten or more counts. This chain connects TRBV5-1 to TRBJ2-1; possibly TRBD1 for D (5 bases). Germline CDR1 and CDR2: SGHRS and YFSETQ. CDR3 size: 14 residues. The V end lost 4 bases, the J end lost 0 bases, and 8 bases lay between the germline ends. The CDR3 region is CASSLRGSYNEQFF. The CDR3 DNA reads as TGCGCCAGCAGCCTTAGGGGCTCCTACAATGAGCAGTTCTTC.

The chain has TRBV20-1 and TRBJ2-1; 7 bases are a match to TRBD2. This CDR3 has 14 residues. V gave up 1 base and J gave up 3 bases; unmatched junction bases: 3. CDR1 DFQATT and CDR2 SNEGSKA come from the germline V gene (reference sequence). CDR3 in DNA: TGCAGTGCTAGAGCTGCGGGGGTCTACAATGAGCAGTTCTTC. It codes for CSARAAGVYNEQFF.

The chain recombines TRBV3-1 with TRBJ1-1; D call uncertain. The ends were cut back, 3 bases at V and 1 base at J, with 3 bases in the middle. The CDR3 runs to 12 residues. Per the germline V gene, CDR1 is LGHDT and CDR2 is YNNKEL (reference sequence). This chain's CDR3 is CASSHPNTEAFF. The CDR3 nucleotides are TGTGCCAGCAGCCACCCGAACACTGAAGCTTTCTTT. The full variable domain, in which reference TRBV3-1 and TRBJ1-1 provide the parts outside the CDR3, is DTAVSQTPKYLVTQMGNDKSIKCEQNLGHDTMYWYKQDSKKFLKIMFSYNNKELIINETVPNRFSPKSPDKAHLNLHINSLELGDSAVYFCASSHPNTEAFFGQGTRLTVV.

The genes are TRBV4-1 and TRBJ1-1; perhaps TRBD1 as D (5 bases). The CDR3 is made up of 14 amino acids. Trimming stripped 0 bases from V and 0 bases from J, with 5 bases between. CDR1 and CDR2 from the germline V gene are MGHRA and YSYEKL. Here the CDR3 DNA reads TGCGCCAGCAGCCAAGAGGGGGTGAACACTGAAGCTTTCTTT. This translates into CASSQEGVNTEAFF.

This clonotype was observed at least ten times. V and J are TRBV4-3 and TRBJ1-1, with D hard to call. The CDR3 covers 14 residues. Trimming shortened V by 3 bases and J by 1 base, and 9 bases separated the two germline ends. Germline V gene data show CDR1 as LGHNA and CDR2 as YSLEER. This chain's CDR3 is CASSQRTANTEAFF. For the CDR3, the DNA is TGCGCCAGCAGCCAGCGGACGGCGAACACTGAAGCTTTCTTT.

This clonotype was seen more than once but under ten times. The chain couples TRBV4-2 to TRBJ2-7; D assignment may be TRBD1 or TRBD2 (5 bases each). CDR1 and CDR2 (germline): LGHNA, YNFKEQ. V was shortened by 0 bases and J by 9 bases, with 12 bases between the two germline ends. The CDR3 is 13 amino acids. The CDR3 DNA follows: TGTGCCAGCAGCCAAGACGGTGGGGGATGGCAGTACTTC. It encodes CASSQDGGGWQYF.

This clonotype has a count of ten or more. The CDR3 is CSVDTSTDTQYF. CDR3 sequence (DNA): TGCAGCGTGGATACTAGCACAGATACGCAGTATTTT. The V gene is TRBV29-1, the J gene TRBJ2-3; no clear D gene. The CDR3 is 12 amino acids. Germline CDR1 is SQVTM and CDR2 is ANQGSEA. Trimming cost V 6 bases and J 0 bases, with 7 bases left between them.